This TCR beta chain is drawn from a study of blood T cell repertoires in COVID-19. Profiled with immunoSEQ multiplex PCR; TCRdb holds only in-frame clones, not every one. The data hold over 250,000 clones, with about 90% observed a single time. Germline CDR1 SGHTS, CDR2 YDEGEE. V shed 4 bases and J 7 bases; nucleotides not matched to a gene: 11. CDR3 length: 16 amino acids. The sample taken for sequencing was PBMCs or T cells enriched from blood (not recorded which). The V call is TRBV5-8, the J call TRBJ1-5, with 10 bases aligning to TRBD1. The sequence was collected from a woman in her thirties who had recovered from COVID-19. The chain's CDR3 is CASSLLYRTGGQPQHF. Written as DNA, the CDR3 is TGTGCCAGCAGCCTGCTCTACCGGACAGGGGGACAGCCCCAGCATTTT. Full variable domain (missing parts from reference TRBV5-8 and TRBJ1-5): EAGVTQSPTHLIKTRGQQATLRCSPISGHTSVYWYQQALGLGLQFLLWYDEGEERNRGNFPPRFSGRQFPNYSSELNVNALELEDSALYLCASSLLYRTGGQPQHFGDGTRLSIL.